This T cell receptor (beta chain) was sequenced during a study of molecular identifiers for immune sequencing clone quantification. MiXCR, run by TCRdb on the PCR reads, gives a single entry per CDR3 protein. The sample lists 40,000 to 65,000 distinct CDR3 sequences; 35% to 40% were seen once. V dropped 5 bases and J dropped 2 bases, with 12 bases sitting between them. This CDR3 is built from 14 residues. From germline, CDR1 is MNHEY and CDR2 SVGAGI. This clonotype was recorded at least ten times. This clonotype originated in a human donor in good health. Some libraries in this study had Jurkat cell RNA spiked in. The sample was naive CD8+ T cells from blood, with Jurkat cell RNA spiked in. Regarding subset: FACS-sorted CD8+CD4-CCR7+CD45RA+ naive T cells. The genes are TRBV6-5 and TRBJ1-2, with D perhaps matching TRBD1 (6 bases). CDR3 bases: TGTGCCAGCAGTGAAGACAGGATCAACTATGGCTACACCTTC. This translates into CASSEDRINYGYTF.